This T cell receptor beta chain emerged from a study of blood T cell repertoires in COVID-19. Study details: Whether acute or convalescent, the COVID-19 samples came from the United States, Italy and Spain. From T cells, B-cell-depleted T cells, or PBMCs came the material, which was cDNA or gDNA.

The CDR3 length is 13 residues. Per the germline V gene, CDR1 is SGHVS and CDR2 is FQNEAQ. The V end lost 5 bases, the J end lost 5 bases, and 12 bases lay between the germline ends. Authors' analysis steps: The authors estimated nucleated cell counts from reference gene primer amplification. The method was immunoSEQ multiplex PCR; TCRdb's version includes in-frame clones alone and lacks a portion of them. V and J calls plus clone size are reproduced from that table; the DNA served to infer D and trimming. The sample shows 100,000 to 150,000 clones, 70% to 90% of them seen only once. The sequence came from a man aged 45 to 65 with acute or convalescent COVID-19. Sequencing was carried out using peripheral blood. The chain recombines TRBV7-8 with TRBJ2-5; D ambiguous. CDR3 nucleotide sequence: TGTGCCAGCAGCGCCGGGTCTCGGGAGACCCAGTACTTC. Its protein is CASSAGSRETQYF.